These T cell receptor beta chains were read from a single sample in a study of T cells in Graves' hyperthyroidism and ophthalmopathy. From the multiplex PCR reads, TCRdb called clonotypes with MiXCR, one entry per CDR3 protein. The sample lists approximately 590,000 distinct CDR3 sequences, about 15% seen once, with around 6.6% in the top ten. The sequenced material came from blood. The receptors originated from a young woman with Graves' hyperthyroidism. CDR3s include the opening cysteine and the closing phenylalanine or tryptophan. The order of the fields is J gene, clone size, D gene, V gene, CDR3 protein, CDR3 DNA. A D gene is named only where the DNA matches it firmly. For some rows the clone size is stated as once, few or many, or as a class when expanded; others skip it.

TRBJ1-1,many,.,TRBV29-1,CSTRQPGENTEAFF,TGCAGCACGAGACAACCGGGGGAGAACACTGAAGCTTTCTTT
TRBJ2-3,.,TRBD2,TRBV20-1,CSARSGLADTQYF,TGCAGTGCTAGATCAGGACTAGCGGATACGCAGTATTTT
TRBJ1-2,few,TRBD1,TRBV20-1,CSANRGAYGYTF,TGCAGTGCCAACAGGGGCGCCTATGGCTACACCTTC
TRBJ1-5,many,TRBD1,TRBV4-1,CASSRDSRNQPQHF,TGCGCCAGCAGCCGGGACAGTCGCAATCAGCCCCAGCATTTT
TRBJ2-6,.,.,TRBV2,CASSEGGVPSGANVLTF,TGTGCCAGCAGTGAAGGGGGGGTTCCCTCTGGGGCCAACGTCCTGACTTTC
TRBJ2-7,.,.,TRBV30,CVWSVSGGLYEQYF,TGTGTCTGGAGTGTATCCGGGGGGCTCTACGAGCAGTACTTC
TRBJ1-2,many,.,TRBV2,CATRGYGYTF,TGTGCCACCCGGGGATATGGCTACACCTTC
TRBJ2-5,few,.,TRBV10-3,CAISERSQETQYF,TGTGCCATCAGTGAGAGGAGCCAAGAGACCCAGTACTTC
TRBJ2-7,.,.,TRBV5-6,CASSLVGSYERYF,TGTGCCAGCAGCTTGGTTGGGTCCTACGAGCGGTACTTC
TRBJ1-5,many,TRBD1,TRBV20-1,CSARSGTGNQPQHF,TGCAGTGCTCGCTCCGGGACAGGTAATCAGCCCCAGCATTTT
TRBJ2-1,few,TRBD2,TRBV4-3,CASSRAKTSEDNEQFF,TGCGCCAGCAGCCGCGCAAAGACTAGCGAAGACAATGAGCAGTTCTTC
TRBJ2-7,few,.,TRBV14,CASSHWGDGDEQYF,TGTGCCAGCAGCCATTGGGGGGACGGGGACGAGCAGTACTTC
TRBJ1-5,many,.,TRBV28,CASSLYNGPQHF,TGTGCCAGCAGTTTATACAATGGGCCCCAGCATTTT
TRBJ2-2,many,TRBD2,TRBV6-1,CASSRGLAVTGELFF,TGTGCCAGCAGTCGGGGACTAGCGGTCACCGGGGAGCTGTTTTTT
TRBJ2-1,many,TRBD2,TRBV20-1,CSARGAGGWNNEQFF,TGCAGTGCTAGAGGGGCGGGGGGGTGGAACAATGAGCAGTTCTTC
TRBJ2-3,many,TRBD2,TRBV12-3/TRBV12-4,CASSGSGSTDTQYF,TGTGCCAGTAGCGGGAGCGGGAGCACAGATACGCAGTATTTT
TRBJ2-2,.,.,TRBV20-1,CSARDAAVRLFF,TGCAGTGCTAGAGACGCCGCAGTAAGGCTGTTTTTT
TRBJ2-5,few,.,TRBV5-6,CASSLYGPETQYF,TGTGCCAGCAGCTTGTACGGTCCGGAGACCCAGTACTTC
TRBJ2-5,.,TRBD1,TRBV20-1,CSATGTGVETQYF,TGCAGTGCTACCGGGACAGGGGTAGAGACCCAGTACTTC
TRBJ2-5,many,TRBD2,TRBV9,CASSAGLAGEETQYF,TGTGCCAGCAGCGCCGGACTAGCGGGAGAGGAGACCCAGTACTTC
TRBJ2-7,many,TRBD2,TRBV6-1,CASSEAGLAVSEQYF,TGTGCCAGCAGTGAAGCTGGACTAGCTGTCTCGGAGCAGTACTTC
TRBJ1-2,many,.,TRBV27,CASSLAGEEDGYTF,TGTGCCAGCAGTCTAGCGGGGGAGGAGGATGGCTACACCTTC
TRBJ1-1,.,TRBD1,TRBV6-5,CASSYSWDRDTEAFF,TGTGCCAGCAGTTACTCTTGGGACAGGGATACTGAAGCTTTCTTT
TRBJ1-3,few,.,TRBV4-1,CASSQGDSGNTIYF,TGCGCCAGCAGCCAAGGGGACTCTGGAAACACCATATATTTT
TRBJ1-3,.,.,TRBV9,CASSVGGGFSGNTIYF,TGTGCCAGCAGCGTAGGTGGGGGTTTCTCTGGAAACACCATATATTTT
TRBJ2-3,many,.,TRBV7-9,CASSLAQSPDTQYF,TGTGCCAGCAGCTTAGCGCAGAGCCCAGATACGCAGTATTTT
TRBJ2-7,many,.,TRBV29-1,CSAKKSEDYEQYF,TGCAGCGCGAAGAAGTCAGAGGACTACGAGCAGTACTTC
TRBJ2-7,few,.,TRBV12-3/TRBV12-4,CASSFPPKSYGQYF,TGTGCCAGCAGTTTTCCCCCCAAGTCCTACGGGCAGTACTTC
TRBJ2-1,.,TRBD2,TRBV19,CASNLNGREASYNEQFF,TGTGCCAGTAACCTAAATGGTCGGGAGGCCTCCTACAATGAGCAGTTCTTC
TRBJ1-6,few,.,TRBV6-6,CASSYSDRSYNSPLHF,TGTGCCAGCAGTTACTCGGACCGCTCCTATAATTCACCCCTCCACTTT
TRBJ2-1,few,TRBD1,TRBV14,CASSQTDRGLYNEQFF,TGTGCCAGCAGCCAAACGGACAGGGGGTTATACAATGAGCAGTTCTTC
TRBJ2-2,.,.,TRBV20-1,CSARDQVNTGELFF,TGCAGTGCTAGAGATCAGGTCAACACCGGGGAGCTGTTTTTT
TRBJ2-7,few,.,TRBV30,CAWSVAPHARLSYEQYF,TGTGCCTGGAGTGTAGCCCCCCACGCCAGACTCTCCTACGAGCAGTACTTC
TRBJ2-3,many,.,TRBV20-1,CSASSGEGTDTQYF,TGCAGTGCTAGTTCGGGGGAGGGCACAGATACGCAGTATTTT
TRBJ2-3,.,.,TRBV7-2,CASSPRRDGTDTQYF,TGTGCCAGCAGCCCGAGACGGGACGGCACAGATACGCAGTATTTT
TRBJ2-1,.,TRBD2,TRBV7-2,CASSLGREGYEQFF,TGTGCCAGCAGCTTAGGACGGGAGGGCTATGAGCAGTTCTTC
TRBJ1-1,few,.,TRBV5-8,CASSLGELMNTEAFF,TGTGCCAGCAGCTTGGGGGAGTTAATGAACACTGAAGCTTTCTTT
TRBJ2-1,many,.,TRBV6-6,CASSYRRGRWNEQFF,TGTGCCAGCAGTTACCGCCGGGGGCGATGGAATGAGCAGTTCTTC
TRBJ2-7,few,TRBD2,TRBV20-1,CSARDTSGSLPGEQYF,TGCAGTGCTAGAGACACTAGCGGGAGCCTTCCCGGGGAGCAGTACTTC
TRBJ2-1,few,TRBD2,TRBV7-9,CASSSQAGLQFF,TGTGCCAGCAGCTCCCAAGCGGGACTTCAGTTCTTC
TRBJ2-5,once,TRBD2,TRBV20-1,CSAGTTDLQSTQYF,TGCAGTGCCGGGACTACCGACCTTCAGTCAACCCAGTACTTC
TRBJ1-1,many,.,TRBV6-1,CASSHRGGGTTEAFF,TGTGCCAGCAGCCACCGAGGAGGGGGTACCACTGAAGCTTTCTTT
TRBJ1-1,.,.,TRBV14,CASSQGRSLGAFF,TGTGCCAGCAGCCAAGGACGGAGTTTAGGGGCTTTCTTT
TRBJ1-2,.,.,TRBV24-1,CATSEQANYGYTF,TGTGCCACCAGTGAACAGGCTAACTATGGCTATACCTTC
TRBJ1-5,.,TRBD1,TRBV5-1,CASSLEGGVNQPQHF,TGCGCCAGCAGCTTGGAAGGGGGCGTCAATCAGCCCCAGCATTTT
TRBJ1-5,many,.,TRBV2,CASTPFGGAQPQHF,TGTGCCAGCACCCCCTTCGGTGGGGCACAGCCCCAGCATTTT
TRBJ1-2,many,.,TRBV30,CAWSVRVTLGGGYTF,TGTGCCTGGAGTGTACGTGTGACACTCGGGGGCGGCTACACCTTC
TRBJ1-2,.,.,TRBV3-1,CASSPGLGYGCTF,TGTGCCAGCAGCCCAGGGCTCGGCTATGGCTGCACCTTC
TRBJ1-1,many,.,TRBV28,CASSPRGGRTENTEAFF,TGTGCCAGCAGTCCACGAGGGGGTAGGACCGAGAACACTGAAGCTTTCTTT
TRBJ2-3,.,.,TRBV19,CASSITRMKADTQYF,TGTGCCAGTAGTATAACTAGGATGAAGGCAGATACGCAGTATTTT
TRBJ1-5,few,.,TRBV12-3/TRBV12-4,CASRGRDDQPQHF,TGTGCCAGCAGAGGGAGAGACGATCAGCCCCAGCATTTT
TRBJ2-1,many,.,TRBV7-2,CASSSVGLNNEQFF,TGTGCCAGCAGCTCCGTCGGGCTGAACAATGAGCAGTTCTTC
TRBJ2-5,many,.,TRBV30,CAWSAETQYF,TGTGCCTGGAGTGCGGAGACCCAGTACTTC
TRBJ2-3,.,TRBD2,TRBV20-1,CSQLAGSTDTQYF,TGCAGCCAACTAGCGGGGAGCACAGATACGCAGTATTTT
TRBJ1-2,few,.,TRBV6-5,CASSYSTGDGYTF,TGTGCCAGCAGTTACTCTACGGGAGATGGCTACACCTTC